This TCR beta chain was observed in a study of T-cell memory formation after mild COVID-19. This clonotype was recorded a few times. The CDR3 covers 19 residues. Trimming shortened V by 2 bases and J by 0 bases, and 23 bases separated the two germline ends. Per the germline V gene, CDR1 is MNHEY and CDR2 is SMNVEV (reference sequence). A single record per CDR3 protein comes from TCRdb applying MiXCR to the 5' RACE reads. The sample has some 88,000 distinct CDR3 sequences, about 23% seen once. The sequence derives from a man younger than 30 who had mild COVID-19 (a few samples of this study predate the infection). Cell type and time point are not known. This chain joins TRBV27 and TRBJ2-7; tentatively, D is TRBD2 (5 bases). The sample comprised PBMCs or a T cell subset sorted from them (not recorded which). The CDR3 reads CASSLAHPGVVGNSYEQYF. For the CDR3, the DNA is TGTGCCAGCAGTTTAGCCCACCCCGGGGTAGTCGGGAACTCCTACGAGCAGTACTTC.